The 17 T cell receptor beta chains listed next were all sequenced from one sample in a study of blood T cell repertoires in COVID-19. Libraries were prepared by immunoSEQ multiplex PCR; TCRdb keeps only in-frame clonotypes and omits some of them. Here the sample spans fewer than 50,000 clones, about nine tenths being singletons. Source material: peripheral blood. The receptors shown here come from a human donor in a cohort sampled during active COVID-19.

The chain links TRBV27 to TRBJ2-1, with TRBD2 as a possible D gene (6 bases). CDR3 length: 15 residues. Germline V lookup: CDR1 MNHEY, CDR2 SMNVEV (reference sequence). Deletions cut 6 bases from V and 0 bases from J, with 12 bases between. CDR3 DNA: TGTGCCAGCAGGTTAGCGGTTTTCTCCTACAATGAGCAGTTCTTC. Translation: CASRLAVFSYNEQFF.

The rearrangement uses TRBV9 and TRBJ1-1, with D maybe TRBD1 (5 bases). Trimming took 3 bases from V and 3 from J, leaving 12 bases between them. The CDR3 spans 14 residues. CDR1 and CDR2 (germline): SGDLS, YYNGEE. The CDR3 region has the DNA TGTGCCAGCAGCGAGCAGGGTATGGACACTGAAGCTTTCTTT. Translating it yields CASSEQGMDTEAFF. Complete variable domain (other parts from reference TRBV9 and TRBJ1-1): DSGVTQTPKHLITATGQRVTLRCSPRSGDLSVYWYQQSLDQGLQFLIQYYNGEERAKGNILERFSAQQFPDLHSELNLSSLELGDSALYFCASSEQGMDTEAFFGQGTRLTVV.

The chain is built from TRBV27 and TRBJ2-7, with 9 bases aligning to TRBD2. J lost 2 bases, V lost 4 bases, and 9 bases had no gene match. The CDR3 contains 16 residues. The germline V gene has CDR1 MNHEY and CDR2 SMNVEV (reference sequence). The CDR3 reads CASSSYSGRKPYEQYF. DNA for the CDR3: TGTGCCAGCAGTTCCTATAGCGGGAGAAAACCCTACGAGCAGTACTTC.

CDR3 in DNA: TGTGCCAGCAGTGAAACGACAGGGGGGGGCACAGATACGCAGTATTTT. It codes for CASSETTGGGTDTQYF. The V and J genes are TRBV6-1 and TRBJ2-3; 9 positions agree with TRBD1. The junction had 4 bases not matched to a gene; V was cut back by 2 bases and J by 1 base. CDR3 length equals 16 residues. CDR1 is MNHNS, CDR2 SASEGT, per germline.

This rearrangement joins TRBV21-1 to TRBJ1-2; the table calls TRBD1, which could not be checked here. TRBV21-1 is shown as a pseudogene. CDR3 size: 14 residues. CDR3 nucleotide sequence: TGTGCCAGCACCAAGGGACATTTGTCCCATGGCTACACCTTC. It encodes CASTKGHLSHGYTF.

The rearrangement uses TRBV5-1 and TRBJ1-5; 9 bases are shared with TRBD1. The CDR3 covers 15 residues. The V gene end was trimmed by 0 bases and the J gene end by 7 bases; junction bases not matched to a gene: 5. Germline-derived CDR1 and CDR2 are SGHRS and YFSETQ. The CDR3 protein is CASSLDGQGTQPQHF. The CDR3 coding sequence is TGCGCCAGCAGCTTGGATGGACAGGGGACCCAGCCCCAGCATTTT.

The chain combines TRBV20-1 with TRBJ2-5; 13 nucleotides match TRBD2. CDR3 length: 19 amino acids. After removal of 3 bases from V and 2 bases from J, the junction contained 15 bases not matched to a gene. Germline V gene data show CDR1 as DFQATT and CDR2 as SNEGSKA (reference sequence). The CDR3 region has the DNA TGCAGTGCTAGTTGGGGACTAGCGGGACTCCAGGGGGAACAAGAGACCCAGTACTTC. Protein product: CSASWGLAGLQGEQETQYF.

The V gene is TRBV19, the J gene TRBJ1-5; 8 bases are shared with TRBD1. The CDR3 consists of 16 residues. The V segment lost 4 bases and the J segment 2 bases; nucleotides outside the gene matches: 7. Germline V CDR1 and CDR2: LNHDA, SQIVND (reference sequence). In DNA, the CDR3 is TGTGCCAGTAGTAGACAGGGGCTTGTGGGCAATCAGCCCCAGCATTTT. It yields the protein CASSRQGLVGNQPQHF.

The CDR3 coding sequence is TGTGCCAGCAGAAACAGGGGAACTGAAGCTTTCTTT. Its protein product is CASRNRGTEAFF. The chain couples TRBV12-3 or TRBV12-4 to TRBJ1-1, with TRBD1 matching over 7 bases. V dropped 6 bases and J dropped 5; count of bases not matched to a gene: 3. The CDR3 contains 12 residues.

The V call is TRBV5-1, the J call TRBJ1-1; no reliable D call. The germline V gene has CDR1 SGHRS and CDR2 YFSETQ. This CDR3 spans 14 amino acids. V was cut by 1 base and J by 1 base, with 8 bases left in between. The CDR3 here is CASSLNSQNTEAFF. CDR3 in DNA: TGCGCCAGCAGCTTGAACAGTCAGAACACTGAAGCTTTCTTT.

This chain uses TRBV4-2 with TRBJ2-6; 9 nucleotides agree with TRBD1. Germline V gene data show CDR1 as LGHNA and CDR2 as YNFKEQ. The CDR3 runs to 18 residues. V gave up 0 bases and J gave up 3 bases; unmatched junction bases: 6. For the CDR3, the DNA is TGTGCCAGCAGCCAAGACCGGGACAGGGCCGATGGGGCCAACGTCCTGACTTTC. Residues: CASSQDRDRADGANVLTF.

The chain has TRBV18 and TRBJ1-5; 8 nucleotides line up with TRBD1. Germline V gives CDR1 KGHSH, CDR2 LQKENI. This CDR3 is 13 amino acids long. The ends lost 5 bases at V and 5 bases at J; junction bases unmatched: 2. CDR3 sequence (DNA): TGTGCCAGCTCAGGGACAGGAGATCAGCCCCAGCATTTT. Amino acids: CASSGTGDQPQHF.

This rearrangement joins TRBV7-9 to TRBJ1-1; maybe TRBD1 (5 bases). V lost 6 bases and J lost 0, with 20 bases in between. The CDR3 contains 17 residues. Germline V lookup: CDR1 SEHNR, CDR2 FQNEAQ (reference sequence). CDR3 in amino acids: CASSLLGAGPMNTEAFF. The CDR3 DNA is TGTGCCAGCAGTCTCCTAGGGGCAGGGCCTATGAACACTGAAGCTTTCTTT.

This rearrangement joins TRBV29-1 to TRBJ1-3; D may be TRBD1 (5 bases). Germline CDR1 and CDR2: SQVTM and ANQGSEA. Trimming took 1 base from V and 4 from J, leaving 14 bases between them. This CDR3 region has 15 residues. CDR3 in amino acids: CSVEVVSGPGNTIYF. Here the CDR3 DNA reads TGCAGCGTTGAAGTCGTCTCAGGGCCCGGAAACACCATATATTTT.

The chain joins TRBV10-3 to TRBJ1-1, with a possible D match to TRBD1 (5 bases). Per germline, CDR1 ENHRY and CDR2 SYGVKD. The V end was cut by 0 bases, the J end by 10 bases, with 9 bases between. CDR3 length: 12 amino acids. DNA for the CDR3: TGTGCCATCAGTGAGTCCAGGGTAATAGCTTTCTTT. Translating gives CAISESRVIAFF.

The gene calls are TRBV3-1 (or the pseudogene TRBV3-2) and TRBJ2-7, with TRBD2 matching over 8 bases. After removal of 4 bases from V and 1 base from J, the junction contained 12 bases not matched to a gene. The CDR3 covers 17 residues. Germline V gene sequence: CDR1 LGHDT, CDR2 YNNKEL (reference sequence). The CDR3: CASSPESRAGGSYEQYF. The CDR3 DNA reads TGTGCCAGCAGCCCAGAATCTCGGGCGGGAGGATCCTACGAGCAGTACTTC.

CDR3 in amino acids: CASSVTASGGLEQYF. The CDR3 nucleotides read TGTGCCAGCAGCGTAACCGCTAGCGGAGGGCTCGAGCAGTACTTC. The chain has TRBV9 and TRBJ2-7; 7 bases agree with TRBD2. V dropped 1 base and J dropped 6; count of bases not matched to a gene: 10. CDR3 length: 15 residues. Germline V gives CDR1 SGDLS, CDR2 YYNGEE.